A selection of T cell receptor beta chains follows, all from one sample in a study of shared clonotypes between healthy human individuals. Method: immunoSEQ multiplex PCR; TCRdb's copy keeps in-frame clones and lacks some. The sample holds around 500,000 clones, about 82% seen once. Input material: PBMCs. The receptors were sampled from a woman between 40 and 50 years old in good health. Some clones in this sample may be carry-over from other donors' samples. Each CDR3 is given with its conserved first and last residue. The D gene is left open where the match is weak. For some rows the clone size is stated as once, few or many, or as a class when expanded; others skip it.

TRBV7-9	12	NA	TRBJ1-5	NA	TGTGCCAGCAGCTTGGGAAATCAGCCCCAGCATTTT	CASSLGNQPQHF
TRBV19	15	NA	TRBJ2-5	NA	TGTGCCAGTAGTCGCGACAGCGATCACCAAGAGACCCAGTACTTC	CASSRDSDHQETQYF
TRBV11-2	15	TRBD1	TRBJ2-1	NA	TGTGCCAGCAGCTTAGAGGGGGACAGGGATATTCAGCAGTTCTTC	CASSLEGDRDIQQFF
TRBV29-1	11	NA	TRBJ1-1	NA	TGCAGCGTTGAACGGGACACTGAAGCTTTCTTT	CSVERDTEAFF
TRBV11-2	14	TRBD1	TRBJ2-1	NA	TGTGCCAGCAGCTCAGGACAGGGGATCGATGAGCAGTTCTTC	CASSSGQGIDEQFF
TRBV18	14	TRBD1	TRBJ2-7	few	TGTGCCAGCTCACCCAATAACAGGGGGCTCGAGCAGTACTTC	CASSPNNRGLEQYF
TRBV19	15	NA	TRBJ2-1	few	TGTGCCAGTAGTATAGGTAGAAGCGGGCAAAATGAGCAGTTCTTC	CASSIGRSGQNEQFF
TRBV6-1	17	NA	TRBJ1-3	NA	TGTGCCAGCAGTGCGGGGGGCCCAGACAGCGCTGGAAACACCATATATTTT	CASSAGGPDSAGNTIYF
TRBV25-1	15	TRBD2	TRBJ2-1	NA	TGTGCCAGCAGACCGGGACTAGCGGGAAGTTCTGAGCAGTTCTTC	CASRPGLAGSSEQFF
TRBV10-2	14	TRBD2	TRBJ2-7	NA	TGCGCCAGCAGACTAGCGGGAGCCTCCTACGAGCAGTACTTC	CASRLAGASYEQYF
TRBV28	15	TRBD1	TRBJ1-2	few	TGTGCCAGCAGAACCTCCGGGACAGGGGGCTATGGCTACACCTTC	CASRTSGTGGYGYTF
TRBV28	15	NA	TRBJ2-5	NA	TGTGCCACCAGCAAGTCGCGGGCCTACCAAGAGACCCAGTACTTC	CATSKSRAYQETQYF
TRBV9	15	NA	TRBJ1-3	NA	TGTGCCAGCAGCGTAGGAGGGGGAGATGGAAACACCATATATTTT	CASSVGGGDGNTIYF
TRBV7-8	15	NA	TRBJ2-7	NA	TGTGCCAGCAGCTTAGTTTCCCAAGGTGCCTACGAGCAGTACTTC	CASSLVSQGAYEQYF
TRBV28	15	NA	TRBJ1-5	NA	TGTGCCAGCAGTTTATTTCCGGCCGACAATCAGCCCCAGCATTTT	CASSLFPADNQPQHF
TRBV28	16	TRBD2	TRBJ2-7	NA	TGTGCCAGCAGTTTAGTCCTAGCGGGAGGGTCCTACGAGCAGTACTTC	CASSLVLAGGSYEQYF
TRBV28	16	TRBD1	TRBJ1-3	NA	TGTGCCAGCAAGGAGGGGGCCCGATTCGGTGGAAACACCATATATTTT	CASKEGARFGGNTIYF
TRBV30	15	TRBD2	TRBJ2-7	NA	TGTGCCTGGAGTCGACTTAGCGGGAGGGGCTACGAGCAGTACTTC	CAWSRLSGRGYEQYF
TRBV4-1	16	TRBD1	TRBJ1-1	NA	TGCGCCAGCAGCCAAGTGGGGACAGGGGTGAACACTGAAGCTTTCTTT	CASSQVGTGVNTEAFF
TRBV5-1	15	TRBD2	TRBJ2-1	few	TGCGCCAGCAGCTTGGTTCCTAGCGGCGACAATGAGCAGTTCTTC	CASSLVPSGDNEQFF
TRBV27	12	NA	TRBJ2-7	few	TGTGCCAGCAGGAAGGGTTGGACAGAGCAGTACTTC	CASRKGWTEQYF
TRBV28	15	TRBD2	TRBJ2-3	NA	TGTGCCAGCAGTTTACTAGCGGGAACAGCAGATACGCAGTATTTT	CASSLLAGTADTQYF
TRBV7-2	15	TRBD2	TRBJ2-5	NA	TGTGCCAGCAGCCCTCTGACCCGGGGGGAAGGGACCCAGTACTTC	CASSPLTRGEGTQYF
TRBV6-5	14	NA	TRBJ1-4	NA	TGTGCCAGCAGAAATACAGCAACTAATGAAAAACTGTTTTTT	CASRNTATNEKLFF
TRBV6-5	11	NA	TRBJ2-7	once	TGTGCCAGCAGTAAGTTAAACGAGCAGTACTTC	CASSKLNEQYF
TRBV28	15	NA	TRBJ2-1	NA	TGTGCCAGCAGTCCGCCGGAGGGGTCCGTGGATGAGCAGTTCTTC	CASSPPEGSVDEQFF
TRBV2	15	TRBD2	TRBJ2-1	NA	TGTGCCAGCAGCCCCCTAGCGGGCAACTACAATGAGCAGTTCTTC	CASSPLAGNYNEQFF
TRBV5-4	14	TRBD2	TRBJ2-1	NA	TGTGCCAGCACCAGGACTAGCGGAAACAATGAGCAGTTCTTC	CASTRTSGNNEQFF
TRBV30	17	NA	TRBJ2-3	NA	TGTGCCTGGAGTGTACCCCGACCGGGGAACGTCGCAGATACGCAGTATTTT	CAWSVPRPGNVADTQYF
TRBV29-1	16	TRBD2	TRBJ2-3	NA	TGCAGCGTTGCCTCCGGACTAGCGGGTCCCACAGATACGCAGTATTTT	CSVASGLAGPTDTQYF
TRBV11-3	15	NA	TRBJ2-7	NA	TGTGCCAGCAGCAGCGGGGATGGGGGCGGTTACGAGCAGTACTTC	CASSSGDGGGYEQYF
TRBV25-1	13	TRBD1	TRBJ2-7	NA	TGTGCCAGCAGCCGGACAGGGGTCTACGAGCAGTACTTC	CASSRTGVYEQYF
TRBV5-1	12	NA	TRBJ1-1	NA	TGCGCCAGCAGCTTGGAGGGGATTGGGGCTTTCTTT	CASSLEGIGAFF
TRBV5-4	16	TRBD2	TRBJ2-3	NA	TGTGCCAGCAGCCCCCGTACTAGCGGGAGGCCAGATACGCAGTATTTT	CASSPRTSGRPDTQYF
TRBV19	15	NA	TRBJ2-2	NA	TGTGCCAGTAGGCACCCGGGACAGAACACCGGGGAGCTGTTTTTT	CASRHPGQNTGELFF
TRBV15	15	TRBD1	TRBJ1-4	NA	TGTGCCACCACCCAGGGGAGGACAGGAGCTGAAAAACTGTTTTTT	CATTQGRTGAEKLFF